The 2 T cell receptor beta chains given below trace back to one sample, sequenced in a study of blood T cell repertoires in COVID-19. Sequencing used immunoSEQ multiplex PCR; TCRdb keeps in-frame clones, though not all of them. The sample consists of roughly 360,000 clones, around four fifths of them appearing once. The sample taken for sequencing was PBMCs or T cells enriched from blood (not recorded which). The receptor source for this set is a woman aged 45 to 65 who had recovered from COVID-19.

The CDR3 DNA reads TGTGCCAGCAGTACCCTGGGGAGTAACTACGAGCAGTACTTC. As protein: CASSTLGSNYEQYF. The chain joins TRBV2 to TRBJ2-7, with a possible D match to TRBD2 (5 bases). V lost 5 bases, J lost 3 bases, and 14 bases lay in between. This CDR3 contains 14 residues. Germline loops: CDR1 SNHLY, CDR2 FYNNEI.

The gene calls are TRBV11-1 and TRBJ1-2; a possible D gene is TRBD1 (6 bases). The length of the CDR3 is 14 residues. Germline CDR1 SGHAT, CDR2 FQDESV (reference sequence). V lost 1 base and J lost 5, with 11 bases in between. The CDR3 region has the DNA TGTGCCAGCAGCTTAGACAGGGCTGGTTATGGCTACACCTTC. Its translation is CASSLDRAGYGYTF.